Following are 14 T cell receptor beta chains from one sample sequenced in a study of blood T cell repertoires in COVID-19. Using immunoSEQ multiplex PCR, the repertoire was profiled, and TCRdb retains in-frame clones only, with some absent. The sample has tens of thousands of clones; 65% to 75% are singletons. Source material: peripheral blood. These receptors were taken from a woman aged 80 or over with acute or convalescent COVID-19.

The CDR3, as DNA: TGTGCCAGCAGCCAAGAGGGGGCGGGGGTTAATTCACCCCTCCACTTT. This sequence encodes CASSQEGAGVNSPLHF. The chain has TRBV4-2 and TRBJ1-6; a weak D match, TRBD1 (6 bases). The CDR3 is 16 residues long. The ends were cut back, 0 bases at V and 6 bases at J, with 12 bases in the middle. CDR1 LGHNA and CDR2 YNFKEQ come from the germline V gene.

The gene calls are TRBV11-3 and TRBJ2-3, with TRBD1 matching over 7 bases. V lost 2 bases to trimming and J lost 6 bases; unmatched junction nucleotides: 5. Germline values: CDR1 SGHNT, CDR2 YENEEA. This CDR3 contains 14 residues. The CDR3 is CASSLFQGVDTQYF. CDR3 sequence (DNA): TGTGCCAGCAGCTTATTCCAGGGGGTTGATACGCAGTATTTT.

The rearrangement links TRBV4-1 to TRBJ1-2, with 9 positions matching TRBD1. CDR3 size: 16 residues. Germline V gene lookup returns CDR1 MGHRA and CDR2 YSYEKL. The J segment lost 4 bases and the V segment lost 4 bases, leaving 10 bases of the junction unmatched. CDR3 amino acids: CASSLIPGQGAYGYTF. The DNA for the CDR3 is TGCGCCAGCAGCCTCATTCCGGGACAGGGAGCCTATGGCTACACCTTC.

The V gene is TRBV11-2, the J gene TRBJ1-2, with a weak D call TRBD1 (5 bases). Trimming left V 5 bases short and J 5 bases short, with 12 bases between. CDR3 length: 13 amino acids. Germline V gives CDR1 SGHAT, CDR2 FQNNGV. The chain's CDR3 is CASSDRLWYGYTF. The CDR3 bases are TGTGCCAGCAGCGACAGATTATGGTATGGCTACACCTTC.

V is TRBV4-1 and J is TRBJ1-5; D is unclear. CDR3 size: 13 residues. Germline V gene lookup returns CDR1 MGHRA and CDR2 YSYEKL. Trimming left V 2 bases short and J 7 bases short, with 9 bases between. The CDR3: CASSQIAGQPQHF. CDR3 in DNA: TGCGCCAGCAGCCAAATCGCGGGGCAGCCCCAGCATTTT.

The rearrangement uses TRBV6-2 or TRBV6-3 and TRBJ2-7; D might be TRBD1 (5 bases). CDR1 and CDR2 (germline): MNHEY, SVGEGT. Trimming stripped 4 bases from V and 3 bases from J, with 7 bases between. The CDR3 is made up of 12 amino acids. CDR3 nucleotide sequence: TGTGCCAGCAGTTTGCAGGGCTACGAGCAGTACTTC. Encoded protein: CASSLQGYEQYF.

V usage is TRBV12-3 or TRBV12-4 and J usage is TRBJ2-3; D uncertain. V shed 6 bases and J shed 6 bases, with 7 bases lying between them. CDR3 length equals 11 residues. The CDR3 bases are TGTGCCAGCAGCCCACGGGATACGCAGTATTTT. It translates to CASSPRDTQYF.

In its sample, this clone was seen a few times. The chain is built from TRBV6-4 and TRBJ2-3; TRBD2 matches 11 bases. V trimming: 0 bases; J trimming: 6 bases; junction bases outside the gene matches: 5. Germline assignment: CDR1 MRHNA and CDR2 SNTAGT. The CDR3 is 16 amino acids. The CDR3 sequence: CASSDSSGRAADTQYF. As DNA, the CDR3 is TGTGCCAGCAGTGACTCTAGCGGGAGGGCCGCGGATACGCAGTATTTT.

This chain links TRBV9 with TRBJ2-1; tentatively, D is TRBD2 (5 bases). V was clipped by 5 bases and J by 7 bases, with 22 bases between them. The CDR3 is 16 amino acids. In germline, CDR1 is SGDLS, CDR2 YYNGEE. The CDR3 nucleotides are TGTGCCAGCAGTTCCATGGGTTCTAGCCGGTGGAATGAGCAGTTCTTC. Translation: CASSSMGSSRWNEQFF.

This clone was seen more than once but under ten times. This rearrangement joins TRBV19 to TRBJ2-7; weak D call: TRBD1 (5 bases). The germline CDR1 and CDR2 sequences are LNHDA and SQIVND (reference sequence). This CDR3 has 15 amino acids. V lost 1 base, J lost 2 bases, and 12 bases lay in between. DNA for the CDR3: TGTGCCAGTAGTATAGGTCCAGGGTCGGCCTACGAGCAGTACTTC. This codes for CASSIGPGSAYEQYF.

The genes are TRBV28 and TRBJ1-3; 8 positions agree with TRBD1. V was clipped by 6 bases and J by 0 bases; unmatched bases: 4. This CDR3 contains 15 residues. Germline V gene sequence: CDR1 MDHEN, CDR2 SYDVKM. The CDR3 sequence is CASRDREPSGNTIYF. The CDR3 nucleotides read TGTGCCAGCAGGGACAGGGAACCCTCTGGAAACACCATATATTTT.

The CDR3 region has the DNA TGCGCCAGCAGCTTGGGTAGCGGGAGGGCCTACGAGCAGTACTTC. Translated: CASSLGSGRAYEQYF. This chain uses TRBV5-1 with TRBJ2-7; 11 nucleotides agree with TRBD2. Germline trimming cut 0 bases from V and 2 bases from J; bases unmatched to any gene: 1. Per germline, CDR1 SGHRS and CDR2 YFSETQ. The CDR3 spans 15 residues.

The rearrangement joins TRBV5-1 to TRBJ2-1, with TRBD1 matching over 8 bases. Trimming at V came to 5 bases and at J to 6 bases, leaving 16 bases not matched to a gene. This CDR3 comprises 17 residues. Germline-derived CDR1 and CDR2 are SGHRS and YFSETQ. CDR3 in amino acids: CASRGGSGTGDGNEQFF. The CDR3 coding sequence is TGCGCCAGCAGAGGGGGGTCCGGGACAGGAGACGGCAATGAGCAGTTCTTC.

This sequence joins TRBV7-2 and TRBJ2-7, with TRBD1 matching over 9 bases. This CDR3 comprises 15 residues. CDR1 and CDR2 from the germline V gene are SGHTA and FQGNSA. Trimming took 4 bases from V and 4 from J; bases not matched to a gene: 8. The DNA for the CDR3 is TGTGCCAGCAGCTCCCCTTGGGACAGGGCATACGAGCAGTACTTC. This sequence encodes CASSSPWDRAYEQYF.